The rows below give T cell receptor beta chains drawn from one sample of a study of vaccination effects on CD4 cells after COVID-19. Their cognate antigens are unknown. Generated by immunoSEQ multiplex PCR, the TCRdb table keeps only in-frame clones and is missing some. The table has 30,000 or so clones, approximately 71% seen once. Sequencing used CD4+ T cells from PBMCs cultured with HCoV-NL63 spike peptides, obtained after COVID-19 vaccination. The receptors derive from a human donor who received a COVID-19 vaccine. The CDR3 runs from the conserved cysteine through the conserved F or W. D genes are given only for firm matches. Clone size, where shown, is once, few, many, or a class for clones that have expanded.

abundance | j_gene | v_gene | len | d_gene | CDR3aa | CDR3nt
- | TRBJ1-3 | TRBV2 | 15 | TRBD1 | CASRDRTVSGNTIYF | TGTGCCAGCAGGGACAGGACAGTCTCTGGAAACACCATATATTTT
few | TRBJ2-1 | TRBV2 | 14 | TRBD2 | CASRTGTSGGEQFF | TGTGCCAGCAGGACCGGGACTAGTGGCGGTGAGCAGTTCTTC
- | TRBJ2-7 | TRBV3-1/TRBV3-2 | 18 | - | CASSQGPQGSTTSHEQYF | TGTGCCAGCAGCCAGGGGCCCCAGGGGTCGACCACAAGCCACGAGCAGTACTTC
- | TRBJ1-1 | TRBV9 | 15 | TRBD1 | CASSALGQADTEAFF | TGTGCCAGCAGCGCCCTCGGACAGGCCGACACTGAAGCTTTCTTT
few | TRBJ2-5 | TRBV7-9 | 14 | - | CASSSQGLQETQYF | TGTGCCAGCAGCTCACAGGGTTTGCAAGAGACCCAGTACTTC
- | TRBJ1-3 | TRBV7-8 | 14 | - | CASSPTVSGNTIYF | TGTGCCAGCAGCCCGACGGTCTCTGGAAACACCATATATTTT
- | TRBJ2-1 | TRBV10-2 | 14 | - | CASSERAQGNEQFF | TGCGCCAGCAGTGAGAGGGCCCAGGGCAATGAGCAGTTCTTC
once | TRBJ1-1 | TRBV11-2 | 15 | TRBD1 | CASRGQGAGGTEAFF | TGTGCCAGCAGAGGTCAGGGGGCAGGGGGAACTGAAGCTTTCTTT
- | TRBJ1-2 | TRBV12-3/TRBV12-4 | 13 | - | CASSLPELYGYTF | TGTGCCAGCAGTTTGCCCGAACTGTATGGCTACACCTTC
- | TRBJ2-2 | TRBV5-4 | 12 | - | CASNWDTGELFF | TGTGCCAGCAATTGGGACACCGGGGAGCTGTTTTTT
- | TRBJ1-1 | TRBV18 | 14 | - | CASSPNRQSPEAFF | TGTGCCAGCTCACCCAACCGGCAATCCCCTGAAGCTTTCTTT
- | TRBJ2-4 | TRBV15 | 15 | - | CATSGGLLAKNIQYF | TGTGCCACCAGCGGGGGATTACTAGCCAAAAACATTCAGTACTTC
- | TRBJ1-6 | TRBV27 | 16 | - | CASSLYPIQANSPLHF | TGTGCCAGCAGTTTATACCCTATACAGGCAAATTCACCCCTCCACTTT
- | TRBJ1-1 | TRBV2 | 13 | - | CASTLDGNTEAFF | TGTGCCAGCACCTTGGATGGAAACACTGAAGCTTTCTTT
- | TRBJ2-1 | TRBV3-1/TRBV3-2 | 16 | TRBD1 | CASSQTPGQGADEQFF | TGTGCCAGCAGCCAAACCCCGGGACAGGGGGCGGATGAGCAGTTCTTC
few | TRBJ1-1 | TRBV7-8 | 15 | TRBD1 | CASSLGGAGTGEAFF | TGTGCCAGCAGCTTAGGAGGGGCCGGGACAGGTGAAGCTTTCTTT
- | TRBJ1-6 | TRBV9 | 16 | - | CASSVSPSGSNSPLHF | TGTGCCAGCAGCGTGAGCCCGTCAGGATCCAATTCACCCCTCCACTTT
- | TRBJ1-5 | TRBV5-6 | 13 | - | CASRKGTDQPQHF | TGTGCCAGCAGGAAGGGAACGGATCAGCCCCAGCATTTT
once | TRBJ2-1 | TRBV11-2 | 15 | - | CASSQGNAFNNEQFF | TGTGCCAGCAGCCAGGGCAACGCCTTTAACAATGAGCAGTTCTTC
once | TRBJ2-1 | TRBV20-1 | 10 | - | CSARADEQFF | TGCAGTGCTAGGGCGGATGAGCAGTTCTTC
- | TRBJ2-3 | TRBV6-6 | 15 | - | CASSGAFGGTDTQYF | TGTGCCAGCAGCGGGGCTTTTGGGGGGACAGATACGCAGTATTTT
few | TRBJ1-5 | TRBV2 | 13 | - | CASSGGEWQPQHF | TGTGCCAGCAGTGGGGGCGAGTGGCAGCCCCAGCATTTT
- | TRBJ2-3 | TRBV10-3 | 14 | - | CAITPGGRTDTQYF | TGTGCCATCACTCCCGGGGGTAGAACAGATACGCAGTATTTT
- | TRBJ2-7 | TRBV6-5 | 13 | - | CASSYSYSYEQYF | TGTGCCAGCAGTTACTCATACTCCTACGAGCAGTACTTC
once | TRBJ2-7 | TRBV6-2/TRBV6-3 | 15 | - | CASSYLASSSYEQYF | TGTGCCAGCAGTTACTTAGCTTCCAGCTCCTACGAGCAGTACTTC
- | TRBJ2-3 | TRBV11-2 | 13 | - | CASSLHQPDTQYF | TGTGCCAGCAGCTTACATCAACCAGATACGCAGTATTTT
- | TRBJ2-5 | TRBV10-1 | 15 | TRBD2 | CASSSPSSGQETQYF | TGCGCCAGCAGCAGTCCCTCTAGCGGACAAGAGACCCAGTACTTC
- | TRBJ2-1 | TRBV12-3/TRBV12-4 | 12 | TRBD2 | CASSRGVSEQFF | TGTGCCAGCAGCCGGGGGGTGAGTGAGCAGTTCTTC
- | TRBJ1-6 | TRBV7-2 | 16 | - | CASRGRLSSYNSPLHF | TGTGCCAGCAGAGGACGGTTGAGCTCCTATAATTCACCCCTCCACTTT
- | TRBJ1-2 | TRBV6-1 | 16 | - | CASSEVVANPGYGYTF | TGTGCCAGCAGTGAAGTGGTCGCGAATCCGGGCTATGGCTACACCTTC
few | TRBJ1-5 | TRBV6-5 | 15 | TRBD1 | CASRAGQGAGQPQHF | TGTGCCAGCAGGGCGGGACAGGGGGCTGGTCAGCCCCAGCATTTT
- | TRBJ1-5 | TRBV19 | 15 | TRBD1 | CASSTQTGSNQPQHF | TGTGCCAGTAGTACTCAGACAGGGTCCAATCAGCCCCAGCATTTT
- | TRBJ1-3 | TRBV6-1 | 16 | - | CASSENPPNSRNTIYF | TGTGCCAGCAGTGAAAATCCCCCGAATTCTCGAAACACCATATATTTT
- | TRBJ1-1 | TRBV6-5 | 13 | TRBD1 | CASSLQGGTEAFF | TGTGCCAGCAGTTTACAGGGGGGCACTGAAGCTTTCTTT
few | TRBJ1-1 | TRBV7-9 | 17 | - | CASNPSPNLQVNTEAFF | TGTGCCAGCAACCCCTCCCCGAATTTACAGGTGAACACTGAAGCTTTCTTT
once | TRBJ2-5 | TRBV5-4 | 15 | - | CASSRDIGARETQYF | TGTGCCAGCAGTAGGGACATAGGGGCGAGGGAGACCCAGTACTTC
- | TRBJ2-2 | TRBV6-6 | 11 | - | CASSTLGELFF | TGTGCCAGCAGCACCTTAGGGGAGCTGTTTTTT
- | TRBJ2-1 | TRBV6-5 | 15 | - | CASLGLLGGQDEQFF | TGTGCCAGCTTGGGACTCCTAGGGGGACAAGATGAGCAGTTCTTC
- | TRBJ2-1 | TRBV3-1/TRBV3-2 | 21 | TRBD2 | CASSQEHALAGPTTNYNEQFF | TGTGCCAGCAGCCAAGAACACGCACTAGCGGGACCCACGACAAATTACAATGAGCAGTTCTTC
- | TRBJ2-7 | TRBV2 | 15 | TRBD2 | CASSGPSGGAAEQYF | TGTGCCAGCAGTGGGCCTAGCGGGGGGGCCGCCGAGCAGTACTTC
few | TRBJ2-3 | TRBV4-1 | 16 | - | CASSQDRAESGDTQYF | TGCGCCAGCAGCCAAGATCGGGCGGAGTCCGGAGATACGCAGTATTTT
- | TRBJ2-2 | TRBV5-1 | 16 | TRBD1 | CASSLPGQGIPGELFF | TGCGCCAGCAGCTTACCGGGACAGGGTATCCCCGGGGAGCTGTTTTTT
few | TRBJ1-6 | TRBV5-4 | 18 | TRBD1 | CASSTGQGAFSYNSPLHF | TGTGCCAGCAGCACTGGACAGGGGGCATTTTCCTATAATTCACCCCTCCACTTT
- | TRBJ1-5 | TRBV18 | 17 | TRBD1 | CASSQGQGADSNQPQHF | TGTGCCAGCTCACAGGGACAGGGGGCGGATAGCAATCAGCCCCAGCATTTT
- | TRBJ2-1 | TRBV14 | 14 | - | CASSQGSAYNEQFF | TGTGCCAGCAGCCAGGGATCGGCCTACAATGAACAGTTCTTC
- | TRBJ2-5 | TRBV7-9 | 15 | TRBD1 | CASSQGGAGRETQYF | TGTGCCAGCAGTCAAGGGGGCGCGGGTAGAGAGACCCAGTACTTC
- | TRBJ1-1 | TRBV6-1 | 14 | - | CASSEQGGHTEAFF | TGTGCCAGCAGTGAACAGGGTGGTCACACTGAAGCTTTCTTT
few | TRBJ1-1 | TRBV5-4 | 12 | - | CASSLEVGEAFF | TGTGCCAGCAGCTTGGAAGTGGGAGAAGCTTTCTTT
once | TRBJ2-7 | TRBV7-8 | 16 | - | CASSSGTGALPYEQYF | TGTGCCAGCAGCTCCGGGACGGGGGCCCTCCCCTACGAGCAGTACTTC
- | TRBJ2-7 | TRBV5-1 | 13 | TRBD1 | CASSGDRAYEQYF | TGCGCCAGCAGCGGGGACAGGGCCTACGAGCAGTACTTC
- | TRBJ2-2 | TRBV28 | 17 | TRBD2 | CASSSQLASANTGELFF | TGTGCCAGCAGTTCCCAACTAGCGTCGGCGAACACCGGGGAGCTGTTTTTT
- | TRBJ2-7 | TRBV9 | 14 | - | CASSLGPGHYEQYF | TGTGCCAGCAGTCTTGGACCTGGCCACTACGAGCAGTACTTC
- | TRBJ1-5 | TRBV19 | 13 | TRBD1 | CASGTGGNQPQHF | TGTGCCAGTGGGACAGGGGGCAATCAGCCCCAGCATTTT